This T cell receptor beta chain is drawn from a study of regulatory T cells in long-lasting Graves disease. This CDR3 is 16 amino acids long. The V and J ends lost 4 bases and 0 bases respectively, with 12 bases between them. CDR1 is MDHEN and CDR2 is SYDVKM in the germline V gene. This clonotype occurred many times. No antigen is known for it. CDR3-region Arm-PCR and iRepertoire HTBI primers produced the TCR beta libraries. TCRdb reprocessed the multiplex PCR reads with MiXCR, giving one entry per CDR3 protein. The sample carries 650,000 to 700,000 distinct CDR3 sequences, roughly 30% recorded once. Study-level results: Between persistent patients, a few thousand public clonotypes were shared, exceeding the approximately 900 shared between new patients. Only peripheral blood was studied, not thyroid tissue. Persistent disease showed a preference for TRBV28, TRBJ1-2 and TRBJ2-5.

Sample time point: persistent/refractory GD, antithyroid drugs over 5 years with positive TRAb. PBMC RNA served as the TCR library source. One endocrinology department in Xi'an, China, was where patients came from. The chain recombines TRBV28 with TRBJ2-2, with D tentatively TRBD1 (5 bases). The source material was peripheral blood mononuclear cells (PBMCs), sampled when the disease was refractory, from a patient treated with antithyroid drugs. This clonotype was obtained from a female donor with Graves disease. CDR3 protein: CASSSLLGANTGELFF. Here the CDR3 DNA reads TGTGCCAGCAGTTCCCTCCTAGGGGCGAACACCGGGGAGCTGTTTTTT.